The rows below give T cell receptor beta chains drawn from one sample of a study of blood T cell repertoires in COVID-19. Measured with immunoSEQ multiplex PCR; TCRdb has only the in-frame clones, and not every one. Of roughly 330,000 clones listed, more than 75% are singletons. Material: PBMCs or T cells enriched from blood (not recorded which). The receptors derive from a woman aged 25 to 45 who had recovered from COVID-19. CDR3s include the opening cysteine and the closing phenylalanine or tryptophan. D genes are given only for firm matches. Where a row states a size, it is once, few, many or the class of an expanded clone; other rows omit it.

TRBJ1-3,few,.,TRBV30,TGTGCCTGGAGTTTGGGCAGCTCTGGAAACACCATATATTTT,CAWSLGSSGNTIYF
TRBJ2-7,.,TRBD1,TRBV5-6,TGTGCCAGCGCTCGTACAGGGGATTCCTACGAGCAGTACTTC,CASARTGDSYEQYF
TRBJ1-6,.,.,TRBV6-1,TGTGCCAGCAGTGACAGGGTAGCACCCCTCCACTTT,CASSDRVAPLHF
TRBJ1-1,.,.,TRBV5-1,TGCGCCAGCAGCTTGGGGGAGAGCACTGAAGCTTTCTTT,CASSLGESTEAFF
TRBJ2-2,.,.,TRBV9,TGTGCCAGCAGCGCCCGACAAGGCATCGGGGAGCTGTTTTTT,CASSARQGIGELFF
TRBJ1-5,.,.,TRBV9,TGTGCCAGCAGCGTAGGCAGGGGAATTAATCAGCCCCAGCATTTT,CASSVGRGINQPQHF
TRBJ2-5,.,TRBD1,TRBV4-1,TGCGCCAGCAGCCAAGACGCGACAGGGCAAGAGACCCAGTACTTC,CASSQDATGQETQYF
TRBJ1-3,.,.,TRBV5-1,TGCGCCAGCAGCCCGTCCTCTGGAAACACCATATATTTT,CASSPSSGNTIYF
TRBJ2-1,.,.,TRBV27,TGTGCCAGCTCTCGGAGCGGTGCGTACAATGAGCAGTTCTTC,CASSRSGAYNEQFF
TRBJ2-5,.,.,TRBV29-1,TGCAGCGTTGAAGGACACATAGAAGGAGAGACCCAGTACTTC,CSVEGHIEGETQYF
TRBJ2-1,.,.,TRBV11-2,TGTGCCAGCAGCCCCGGACAGTTTAATGAGCAGTTCTTC,CASSPGQFNEQFF
TRBJ1-6,.,.,TRBV27,TGTGCCAGCGGGGCCTCAAGCTATAATTCACCCCTCCACTTT,CASGASSYNSPLHF
TRBJ1-1,.,.,TRBV27,TGTGCCAGCAGGGGCAGACCAAGTCACACTGAAGCTTTCTTT,CASRGRPSHTEAFF
TRBJ2-1,.,TRBD2,TRBV7-3,TGTGCCAGCAGCCAAAGACTAGCGGGGGATGAGCAGTTCTTC,CASSQRLAGDEQFF
TRBJ2-1,.,.,TRBV2,TGTGCCAGCAGCGGGGAGCACGAGCAGTTCTTC,CASSGEHEQFF
TRBJ1-2,.,TRBD1,TRBV19,TGTGCCAGTAGCGGGACAGGGGGCGCAAGAATCTATGGCTACACCTTC,CASSGTGGARIYGYTF
TRBJ2-6,.,.,TRBV18,TGTGCCAGCTCACTAAACAGGGAATCTGGGGCCAACGTCCTGACTTTC,CASSLNRESGANVLTF